Only a few counts were recorded for the clone carrying this TCR beta chain. Its antigen is undetermined. An end of the junction does not agree with germline; a read error may underlie this. TCRdb ran MiXCR on the 5' RACE reads and lists one entry per CDR3 protein. The sample lists around 430,000 distinct CDR3 sequences, roughly 18% occurring once. The data were taken from a study of CD8 T cells in ankylosing spondylitis. Findings of the study overall: Typical of ankylosing spondylitis blood, it appeared, was a TCR beta motif of eight highly homologous variants.

This CDR3 is 14 amino acids long. Germline V lookup: CDR1 SGHRS, CDR2 YFSETQ. What was sequenced was blood, either unsorted or a sorted T cell fraction (not recorded which). This chain links TRBV5-1 with TRBJ1-1, with D maybe TRBD1 (5 bases). The receptor was derived from a male donor with ankylosing spondylitis. CDR3 amino acids: CATSPGWMNTEAFF. The CDR3 nucleotides read TGCGCCACCAGCCCAGGGTGGATGAACACTGAAGCTTTCTTT.